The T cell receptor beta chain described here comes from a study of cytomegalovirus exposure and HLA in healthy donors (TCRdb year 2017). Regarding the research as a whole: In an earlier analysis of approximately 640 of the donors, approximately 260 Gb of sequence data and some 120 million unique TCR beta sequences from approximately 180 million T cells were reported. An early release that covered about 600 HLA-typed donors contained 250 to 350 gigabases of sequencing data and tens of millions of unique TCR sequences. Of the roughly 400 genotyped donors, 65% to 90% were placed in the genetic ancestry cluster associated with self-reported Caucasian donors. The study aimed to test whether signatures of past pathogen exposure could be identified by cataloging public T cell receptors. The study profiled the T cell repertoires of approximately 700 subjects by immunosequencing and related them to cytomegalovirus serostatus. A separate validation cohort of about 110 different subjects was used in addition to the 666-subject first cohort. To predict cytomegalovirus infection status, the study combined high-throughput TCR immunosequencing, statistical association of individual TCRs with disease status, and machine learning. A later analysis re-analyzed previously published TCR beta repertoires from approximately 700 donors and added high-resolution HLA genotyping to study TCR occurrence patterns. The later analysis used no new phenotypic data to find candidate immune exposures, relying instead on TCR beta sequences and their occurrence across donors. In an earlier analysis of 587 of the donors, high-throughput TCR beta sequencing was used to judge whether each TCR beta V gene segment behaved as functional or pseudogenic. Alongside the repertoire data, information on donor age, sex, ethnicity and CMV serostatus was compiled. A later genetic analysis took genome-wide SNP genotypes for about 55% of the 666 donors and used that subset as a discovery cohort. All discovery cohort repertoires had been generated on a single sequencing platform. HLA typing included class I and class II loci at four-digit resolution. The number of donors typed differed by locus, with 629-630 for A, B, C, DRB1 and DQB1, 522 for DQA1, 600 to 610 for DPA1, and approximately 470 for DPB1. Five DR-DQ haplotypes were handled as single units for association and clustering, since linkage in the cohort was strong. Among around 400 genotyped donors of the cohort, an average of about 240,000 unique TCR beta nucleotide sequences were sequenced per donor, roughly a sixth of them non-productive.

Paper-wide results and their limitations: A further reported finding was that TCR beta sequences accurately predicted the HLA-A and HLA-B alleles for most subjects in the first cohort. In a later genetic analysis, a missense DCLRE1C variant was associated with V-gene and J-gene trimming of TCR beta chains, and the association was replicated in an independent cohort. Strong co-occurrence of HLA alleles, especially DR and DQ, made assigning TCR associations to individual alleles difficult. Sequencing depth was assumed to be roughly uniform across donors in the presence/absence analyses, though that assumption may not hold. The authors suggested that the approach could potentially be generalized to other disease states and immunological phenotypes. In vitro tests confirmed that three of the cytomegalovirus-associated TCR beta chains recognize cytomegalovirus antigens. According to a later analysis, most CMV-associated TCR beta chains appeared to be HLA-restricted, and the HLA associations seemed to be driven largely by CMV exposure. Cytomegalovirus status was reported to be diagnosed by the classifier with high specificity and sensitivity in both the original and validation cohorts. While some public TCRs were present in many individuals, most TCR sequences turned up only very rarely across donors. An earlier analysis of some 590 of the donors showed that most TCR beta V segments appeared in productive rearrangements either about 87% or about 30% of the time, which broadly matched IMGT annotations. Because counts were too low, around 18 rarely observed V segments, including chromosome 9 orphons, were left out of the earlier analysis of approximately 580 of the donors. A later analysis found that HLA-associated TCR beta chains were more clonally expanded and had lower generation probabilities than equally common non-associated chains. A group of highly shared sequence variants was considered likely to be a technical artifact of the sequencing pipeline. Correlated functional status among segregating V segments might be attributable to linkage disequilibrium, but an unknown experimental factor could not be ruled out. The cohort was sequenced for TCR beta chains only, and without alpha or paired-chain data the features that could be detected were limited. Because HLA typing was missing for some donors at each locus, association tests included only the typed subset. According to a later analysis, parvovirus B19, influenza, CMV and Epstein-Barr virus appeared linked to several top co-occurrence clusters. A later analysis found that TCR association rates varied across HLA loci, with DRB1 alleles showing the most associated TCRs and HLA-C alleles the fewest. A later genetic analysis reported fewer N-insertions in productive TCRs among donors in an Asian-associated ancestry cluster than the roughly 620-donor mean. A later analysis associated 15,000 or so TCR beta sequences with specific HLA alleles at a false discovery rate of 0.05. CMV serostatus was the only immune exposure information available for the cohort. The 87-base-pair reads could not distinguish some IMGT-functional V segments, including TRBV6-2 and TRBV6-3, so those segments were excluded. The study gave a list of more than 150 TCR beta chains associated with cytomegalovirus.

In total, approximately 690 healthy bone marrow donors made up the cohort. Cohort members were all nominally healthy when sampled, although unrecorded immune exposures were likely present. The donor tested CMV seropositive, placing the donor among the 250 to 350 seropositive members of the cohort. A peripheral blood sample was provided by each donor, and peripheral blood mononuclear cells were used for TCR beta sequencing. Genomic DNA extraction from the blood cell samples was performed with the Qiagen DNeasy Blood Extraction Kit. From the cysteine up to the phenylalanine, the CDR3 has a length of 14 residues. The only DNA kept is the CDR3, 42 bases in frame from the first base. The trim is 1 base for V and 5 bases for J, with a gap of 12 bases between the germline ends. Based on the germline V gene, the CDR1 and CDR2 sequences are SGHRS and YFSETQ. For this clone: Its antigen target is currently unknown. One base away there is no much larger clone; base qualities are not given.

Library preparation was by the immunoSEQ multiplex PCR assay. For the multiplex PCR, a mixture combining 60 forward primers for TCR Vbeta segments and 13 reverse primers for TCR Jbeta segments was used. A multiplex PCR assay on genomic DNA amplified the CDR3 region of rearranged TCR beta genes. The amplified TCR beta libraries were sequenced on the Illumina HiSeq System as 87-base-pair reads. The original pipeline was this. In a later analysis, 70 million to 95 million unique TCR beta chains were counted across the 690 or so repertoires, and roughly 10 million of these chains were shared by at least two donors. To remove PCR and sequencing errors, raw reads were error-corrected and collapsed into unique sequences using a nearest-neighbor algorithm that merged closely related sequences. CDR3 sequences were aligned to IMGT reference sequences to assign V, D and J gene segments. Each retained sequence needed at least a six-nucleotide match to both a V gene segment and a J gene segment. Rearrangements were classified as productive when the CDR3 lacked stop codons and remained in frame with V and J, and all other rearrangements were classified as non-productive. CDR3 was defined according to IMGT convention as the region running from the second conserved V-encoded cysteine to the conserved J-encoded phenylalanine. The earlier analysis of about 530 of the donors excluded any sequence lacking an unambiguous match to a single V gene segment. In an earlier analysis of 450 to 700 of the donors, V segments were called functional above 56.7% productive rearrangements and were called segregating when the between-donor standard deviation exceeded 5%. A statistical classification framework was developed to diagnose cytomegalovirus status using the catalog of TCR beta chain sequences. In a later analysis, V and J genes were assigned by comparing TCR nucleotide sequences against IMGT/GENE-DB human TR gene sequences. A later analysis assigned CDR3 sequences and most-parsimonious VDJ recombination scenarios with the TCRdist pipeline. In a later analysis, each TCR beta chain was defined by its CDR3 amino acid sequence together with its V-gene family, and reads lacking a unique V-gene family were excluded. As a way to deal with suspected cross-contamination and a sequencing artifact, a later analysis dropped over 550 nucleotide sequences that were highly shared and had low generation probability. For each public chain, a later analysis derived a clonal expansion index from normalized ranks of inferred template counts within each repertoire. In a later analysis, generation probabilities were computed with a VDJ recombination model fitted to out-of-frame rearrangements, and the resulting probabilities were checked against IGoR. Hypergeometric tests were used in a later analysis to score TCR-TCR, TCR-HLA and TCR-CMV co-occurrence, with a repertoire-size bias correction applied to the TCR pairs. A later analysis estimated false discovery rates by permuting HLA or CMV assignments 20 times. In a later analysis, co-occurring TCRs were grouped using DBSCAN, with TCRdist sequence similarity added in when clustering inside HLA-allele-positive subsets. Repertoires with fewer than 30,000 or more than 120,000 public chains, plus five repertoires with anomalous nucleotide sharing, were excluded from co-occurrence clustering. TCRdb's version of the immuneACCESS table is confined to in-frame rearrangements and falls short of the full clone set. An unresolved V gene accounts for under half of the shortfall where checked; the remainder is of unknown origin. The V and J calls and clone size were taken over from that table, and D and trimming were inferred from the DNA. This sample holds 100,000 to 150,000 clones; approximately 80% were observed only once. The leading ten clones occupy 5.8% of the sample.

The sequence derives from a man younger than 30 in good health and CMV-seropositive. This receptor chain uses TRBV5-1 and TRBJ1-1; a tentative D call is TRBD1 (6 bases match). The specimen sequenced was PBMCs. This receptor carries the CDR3 CASSLLQGQTEAFF. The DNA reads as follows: TGCGCCAGCAGCTTGTTGCAGGGGCAGACTGAAGCTTTCTTT.